This entry lists 9 T cell receptor beta chains sequenced from one sample in a study of molecular identifiers for immune sequencing clone quantification. TCRdb used MiXCR to reprocess the PCR reads, holding one entry per CDR3 protein. The sample has about 640,000 distinct CDR3 sequences, 20% seen once. Sequencing input: naive CD8+ T cells from blood, with Jurkat cell RNA spiked in. As for subset: FACS-sorted CD8+CD4-CCR7+CD45RA+ naive T cells. These receptors were obtained from a human donor in good health. Some libraries in this study had Jurkat cell RNA spiked in.

This clonotype was counted ten times or more. The chain recombines TRBV28 with TRBJ1-1; D ambiguous. Trimming removed 2 bases at V and 6 bases at J, with 10 bases between. Germline-derived CDR1 and CDR2 are MDHEN and SYDVKM. The CDR3 covers 13 residues. CDR3 amino acids: CASSLTLGPEAFF. The CDR3 DNA reads TGTGCCAGCAGTTTAACGCTCGGACCTGAAGCTTTCTTT.

This clonotype was seen a few times. This chain connects TRBV4-3 to TRBJ1-2; D not resolved. The CDR3 covers 15 residues. Germline CDR1 LGHNA, CDR2 YSLEER. The V and J ends lost 0 bases and 0 bases respectively, with 8 bases between them. The CDR3 is CASSQDLEANYGYTF. CDR3 sequence (DNA): TGCGCCAGCAGCCAAGATCTGGAGGCTAACTATGGCTACACCTTC.

The table lists this clonotype with many counts. The chain is built from TRBV7-2 and TRBJ2-2; no clear D. CDR1 is SGHTA and CDR2 is FQGNSA in the germline V gene. The V and J ends lost 2 bases and 0 bases respectively, with 4 bases between them. The CDR3 totals 14 residues. CDR3 sequence reads: CASSLIANTGELFF. The DNA of the CDR3 is TGTGCCAGCAGCTTAATCGCGAACACCGGGGAGCTGTTTTTT.

In nucleotides, the CDR3 is TGTGCCAGCAGTTACTTGGGGAGGCAAGAGACCCAGTACTTC. Residues: CASSYLGRQETQYF. The V gene is TRBV6-5, the J gene TRBJ2-5; D possibly corresponds to TRBD2 (6 bases). The germline gives CDR1 MNHEY, CDR2 SVGAGI. V was pared by 1 base and J by 2 bases, with 8 bases between. CDR3 length equals 14 residues.

This sequence joins TRBV5-6 and TRBJ2-5, with D unresolved. V was pared by 5 bases and J by 2 bases, with 16 bases between. Germline-derived CDR1 and CDR2 are SGHDT and YYEEEE. The CDR3 runs 15 residues. CDR3 bases: TGTGCCAGCAGACAGAGAAAACTAACTCAAGAGACCCAGTACTTC. Protein product: CASRQRKLTQETQYF.

Regarding this clonotype: Being one base from a much bigger clone, this may be a read error. As the CDR3 is not closed by the conserved phenylalanine or tryptophan, this likely results from a read error. V and J are TRBV30 and TRBJ1-1; D not certain. The CDR3 spans 14 residues. Germline V CDR1 and CDR2: GTSNPN, SVGIG (reference sequence). V lost 0 bases to trimming and J lost 8 bases, with 16 bases between them. CDR3 sequence (DNA): TGTGCCTGGAGTGTACAAGGAGGGATGATGGAAGCTTTCTTA. It encodes CAWSVQGGMMEAFL.

This clonotype was recorded once. This may arise from a read error, as a much more abundant clone is one base away. The rearrangement links TRBV20-1 to TRBJ2-7; D gene unclear. Germline CDR1 DFQATT, CDR2 SNEGSKA (reference sequence). The CDR3 has 11 amino acids. The V and J ends lost 5 bases and 4 bases respectively, with 9 bases between them. The CDR3, as DNA: TGCAGTGCTGAGGACGGGTACGAGCAGTACTTC. Protein sequence: CSAEDGYEQYF.

This clonotype was observed a few times. J is TRBJ2-3 and V is TRBV10-3; TRBD1 agrees at 9 bases. The V gene's germline CDR1 is ENHRY and CDR2 SYGVKD. V lost 5 bases and J lost 5; bases outside the gene matches: 8. The CDR3 contains 15 residues. CDR3 region: CAISNRQGEGDTQYF. CDR3 nucleotide sequence: TGTGCCATCAGTAATCGACAGGGGGAGGGAGATACGCAGTATTTT.

This clonotype was detected many times. The J gene is TRBJ2-7, the V gene TRBV6-5, with D perhaps assigned TRBD1 or TRBD2 (5 bases each). Trimming removed 6 bases at V and 7 bases at J, with 16 bases between. The CDR3 covers 13 residues. Per germline, CDR1 MNHEY and CDR2 SVGAGI. CDR3 residues: CASSPGTAREQYF. The DNA for the CDR3 is TGTGCCAGCAGCCCCGGGACGGCTCGAGAGCAGTACTTC.